This T cell receptor beta chain was obtained from a study of graft-versus-host responses after intestinal transplantation. Across the study: Grafts were multivisceral, liver-intestinal, or isolated intestinal. Induction with anti-thymocyte globulin, then tacrolimus and steroids for around three years, was given to all recipients.

Generated by immunoSEQ multiplex PCR, the TCRdb table keeps only in-frame clones and is missing some. Altogether about 88,000 clones are present, around 93% being singletons, with the ten largest covering approximately 0.2%. Notes on the study in general: Circulating GvH clones peaking coincided with falling HvG clones soon after transplant.

Trimming pared 8 bases from V and 0 bases from J, leaving 14 bases between. CDR1 SGHTA and CDR2 FQGNSA come from the germline V gene. The CDR3 extends over 15 amino acids. A word on this clone: Its antigen is not identified.

Sequences were derived from unstimulated CD4+ T cells sorted from spleen or lymph node cells, sampled before transplant. The chain links TRBV7-2 to TRBJ1-5, with a possible D match to TRBD1 (6 bases). This clonotype was obtained from a human donor who was the organ donor for an intestinal transplant. DNA of the CDR3: TGTGCCAGCTCGTTGGGACAAAATAGCAATCAGCCCCAGCATTTT. It codes for CASSLGQNSNQPQHF.